This T cell receptor beta chain was documented in a study of read filtering for tumor transcriptome and immune sequencing. Of note for this clonotype: Its specificity is unknown. This clone may be a read error of a much larger clone one base away. The conserved phenylalanine or tryptophan is not found at the CDR3 terminus, so this likely reflects a read error.

Regarding the study as a whole: IR-seq captured clonotypes deeper and more reliably than RNA-seq.

From roughly 390 ng of RNA, a library with molecular barcoded alpha/delta and beta/gamma adaptors was made. TCRdb re-analysed the reads in MiXCR, keeping a single row per CDR3 protein. The sample contains 46,000 or so distinct CDR3 sequences, less than 20% of which appear only once. Germline V lookup: CDR1 SGHDN, CDR2 FVKESK. The CDR3 contains 16 residues. The chain carries TRBV14 and TRBJ2-5, with D maybe TRBD2 (6 bases). What was sequenced was a population of CD138-negative cells sorted from bone marrow. This clonotype was obtained from a donor over 35 with multiple myeloma. In nucleotides, the CDR3 is TGTGCCAGCAGTCAAGGTGGAGCGGGTGAACAAGAGACCCAGTACTCC. Translation gives CASSQGGAGEQETQYS.